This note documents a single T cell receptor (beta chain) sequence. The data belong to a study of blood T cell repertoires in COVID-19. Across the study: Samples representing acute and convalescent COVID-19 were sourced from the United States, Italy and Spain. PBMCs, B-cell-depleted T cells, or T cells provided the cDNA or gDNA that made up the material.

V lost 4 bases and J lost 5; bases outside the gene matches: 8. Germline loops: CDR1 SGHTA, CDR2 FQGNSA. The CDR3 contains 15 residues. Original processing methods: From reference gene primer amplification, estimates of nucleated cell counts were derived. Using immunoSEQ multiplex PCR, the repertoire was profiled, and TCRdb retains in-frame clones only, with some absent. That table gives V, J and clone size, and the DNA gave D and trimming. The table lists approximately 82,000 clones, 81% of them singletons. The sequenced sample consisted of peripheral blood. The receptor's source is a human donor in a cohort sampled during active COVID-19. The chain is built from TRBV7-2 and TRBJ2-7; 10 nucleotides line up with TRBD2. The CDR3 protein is CASSWVGGTSDEQYF. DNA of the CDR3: TGTGCCAGCAGCTGGGTGGGTGGGACTAGCGACGAGCAGTACTTC.